This T cell receptor (beta chain) is drawn from a study of blood T cell repertoires in COVID-19. For the study at large: The United States, Italy and Spain were the sources of the acute and convalescent COVID-19 samples. Nucleic acid was either cDNA or gDNA, and it came from T cells, B-cell-depleted T cells, or PBMCs.

How the authors handled the data: Reference gene primers were amplified, and this amplification served to estimate nucleated cell counts. Clones were read by immunoSEQ multiplex PCR, and TCRdb kept only the in-frame ones, dropping some. V and J calls plus clone size are reproduced from that table; the DNA served to infer D and trimming. The table has 250,000 or so clones, just over 85% seen once; the top ten hold approximately 1.3%. This CDR3 region has 15 residues. CDR1 and CDR2 from the germline V gene are SEHNR and FQNEAQ (reference sequence). Trimming pared 1 base from V and 4 bases from J, leaving 14 bases between.

V gene TRBV7-9 combines with J gene TRBJ2-7; D may be TRBD1 (5 bases). This clonotype was obtained from a man older than 75 with acute or convalescent COVID-19. The sequencing sample was made of peripheral blood. CDR3 DNA: TGTGCCAGCAGCTTAGGGGGCGCAGGAGTATACGAGCAGTACTTC. It codes for CASSLGGAGVYEQYF.